One and the same sample provided the 23 T cell receptor beta chains below, sequenced in a study of OX40 agonist ivuxolimab in advanced cancers. The method was immunoSEQ multiplex PCR; TCRdb's version includes in-frame clones alone and lacks a portion of them. This table holds about 25,000 clones, approximately 91% found once. The sample in question was CD4+ or CD8+ T cells sorted from blood, obtained in a trial of the OX40 agonist ivuxolimab. All receptors derive from an adult with an advanced solid tumor such as melanoma, head and neck, liver or kidney cancer.

The J gene is TRBJ1-2, the V gene TRBV5-1; 7 bases line up with TRBD1. Unmatched junction bases numbered 5, after V lost 0 bases and J lost 0 bases. This CDR3 spans 16 amino acids. Germline V gene lookup returns CDR1 SGHRS and CDR2 YFSETQ. CDR3 nucleotides: TGCGCCAGCAGCTTGGGTCGGGACAGAGCTAACTATGGCTACACCTTC. This translates into CASSLGRDRANYGYTF. The whole variable domain, filled in from reference TRBV5-1 and TRBJ1-2, reads KAGVTQTPRYLIKTRGQQVTLSCSPISGHRSVSWYQQTPGQGLQFLFEYFSETQRNKGNFPGRFSGRQFSNSRSEMNVSTLELGDSALYLCASSLGRDRANYGYTFGSGTRLTVV.

This clone was counted a few times. The chain recombines TRBV10-3 with TRBJ2-2; 8 bases match TRBD1. The junction had 5 bases not matched to a gene; V was cut back by 4 bases and J by 7 bases. This CDR3 has 14 amino acids. CDR1 and CDR2 from the germline V gene are ENHRY and SYGVKD. The CDR3 is CAISGTGSHGELFF. The CDR3 DNA sequence: TGTGCCATCAGTGGGACAGGGAGTCACGGGGAGCTGTTTTTT.

Only one count was recorded for this clone. The V and J genes are TRBV5-6 and TRBJ2-7; perhaps TRBD2 as D (6 bases). Looked up from germline, CDR1 is SGHDT and CDR2 is YYEEEE. V lost 4 bases, J lost 0 bases, and 11 bases lay in between. This CDR3 has 14 amino acids. The CDR3 DNA sequence: TGTGCCAGCAGCCCCGGGACTCTCTCCTACGAGCAGTACTTC. Residues: CASSPGTLSYEQYF.

The rearrangement links TRBV10-3 to TRBJ1-1; D call uncertain. The V gene's germline CDR1 is ENHRY and CDR2 SYGVKD. V shed 0 bases and J shed 3 bases, with 11 bases lying between them. CDR3 length: 15 residues. Here the CDR3 reads CAISESNRPDTEAFF. CDR3 nucleotide sequence: TGTGCCATCAGTGAGTCGAATAGGCCGGACACTGAAGCTTTCTTT.

The chain is built from TRBV6-6 and TRBJ2-7; 9 bases match TRBD1. CDR1 and CDR2 (germline): MNHNY, SVGAGI (reference sequence). This CDR3 is 15 amino acids long. V dropped 7 bases and J dropped 1; count of bases not matched to a gene: 8. CDR3 residues: CASIGGQGPSYEQYF. The CDR3 DNA is TGTGCCAGCATCGGGGGACAGGGTCCTTCCTACGAGCAGTACTTC.

This clone has just a few counts. CDR3 sequence reads: CASSRGNTIYF. CDR3 DNA: TGTGCCAGCAGCCGTGGAAACACCATATATTTT. The chain carries TRBV6-5 and TRBJ1-3; D call uncertain. The CDR3 covers 11 residues. Germline lookup yields CDR1 MNHEY and CDR2 SVGAGI. Between the trimmed V and J ends, which lost 6 bases and 3 bases, there was a span of 3 bases.

This chain connects TRBV19 to TRBJ2-6; 8 bases agree with TRBD1. The J segment lost 3 bases and the V segment lost 5 bases, leaving 3 bases of the junction unmatched. This CDR3 has 15 residues. Germline CDR1 and CDR2: LNHDA and SQIVND (reference sequence). CDR3 sequence (DNA): TGTGCCAGTAGTGGCAGGGGGCGTGGGGCCAACGTCCTGACTTTC. The encoded protein is CASSGRGRGANVLTF. The full variable domain, with the rest looked up from reference TRBV19 and TRBJ2-6, is DGGITQSPKYLFRKEGQNVTLSCEQNLNHDAMYWYRQDPGQGLRLIYYSQIVNDFQKGDIAEGYSVSREKKESFPLTVTSAQKNPTAFYLCASSGRGRGANVLTFGAGSRLTVL.

In DNA form, the CDR3 reads TGTGCCAGCAGTGAGTACATTCAGTACTTC. This encodes CASSEYIQYF. This chain links TRBV2 with TRBJ2-4, with D unclear. Germline CDR1 and CDR2: SNHLY and FYNNEI. The CDR3 is made up of 10 amino acids. V was cut by 3 bases and J by 8 bases, with 2 bases left in between.

This clone was detected only once. The rearrangement joins TRBV11-2 to TRBJ1-1; D gene unclear. The CDR3 has 14 residues. CDR1 is SGHAT and CDR2 is FQNNGV in the germline V gene. V lost 0 bases and J lost 1, with 6 bases in between. DNA for the CDR3: TGTGCCAGCAGCTTAGATCGGGGGAACACTGAAGCTTTCTTT. Protein product: CASSLDRGNTEAFF.

The J gene is TRBJ2-1, the V gene TRBV6-5; 13 nucleotides match TRBD2. Losses at the gene ends were 6 bases for V and 7 bases for J; bases not matched to a gene: 3. CDR3 length: 14 residues. From germline, CDR1 is MNHEY and CDR2 SVGAGI. The CDR3 protein is CASSGLAGENEQFF. CDR3 sequence (DNA): TGTGCCAGCAGCGGACTAGCGGGAGAAAATGAGCAGTTCTTC.

This chain uses TRBV7-2 with TRBJ2-1; 8 positions match TRBD2. V was pared by 3 bases and J by 5 bases, with 6 bases of the junction left unmatched. CDR1 SGHTA and CDR2 FQGNSA come from the germline V gene. CDR3 length: 15 amino acids. CDR3 loop: CASSLGGLENNEQFF. The CDR3 DNA reads as TGTGCCAGCAGCTTGGGGGGACTAGAAAACAATGAGCAGTTCTTC. The whole variable domain, filled in from reference TRBV7-2 and TRBJ2-1, reads GAGVSQSPSNKVTEKGKDVELRCDPISGHTALYWYRQSLGQGLEFLIYFQGNSAPDKSGLPSDRFSAERTGGSVSTLTIQRTQQEDSAVYLCASSLGGLENNEQFFGPGTRLTVL.

This clone has a handful of counts. This chain uses TRBV19 with TRBJ1-1; the D is unclear. The CDR3 runs 13 residues. Trimming pared 4 bases from V and 1 base from J, leaving 7 bases between. The germline CDR1 and CDR2 sequences are LNHDA and SQIVND (reference sequence). The CDR3 reads CASSKAANTEAFF. Written as DNA, the CDR3 is TGTGCCAGTAGTAAGGCAGCGAACACTGAAGCTTTCTTT.

CDR3 sequence (DNA): TGTGCCAGCAGAAGGACGGACACCGGGGAGCTGTTTTTT. Its protein is CASRRTDTGELFF. This rearrangement joins TRBV7-3 to TRBJ2-2, with D uncertain. Trimming took 6 bases from V and 3 from J, leaving 8 bases between them. Per germline, CDR1 SGHTA and CDR2 FQGTGA. CDR3 length: 13 residues. The variable domain in full, completed from reference TRBV7-3 and TRBJ2-2, reads GAGVSQTPSNKVTEKGKYVELRCDPISGHTALYWYRQSLGQGPEFLIYFQGTGAADDSGLPNDRFFAVRPEGSVSTLKIQRTERGDSAVYLCASRRTDTGELFFGEGSRLTVL.

This clone came up once. This chain connects TRBV7-3 to TRBJ1-2; 9 bases align to TRBD1. After removal of 2 bases from V and 2 bases from J, the junction contained 3 bases not matched to a gene. The germline CDR1 and CDR2 sequences are SGHTA and FQGTGA. The CDR3 extends over 15 amino acids. This CDR3 is CASSLPQGANYGYTF. Written as DNA, the CDR3 is TGTGCCAGCAGCTTACCACAGGGGGCCAACTATGGCTACACCTTC.

The chain recombines TRBV7-2 with TRBJ1-1; D unclear. This CDR3 is 14 amino acids long. V was pared by 1 base and J by 0 bases, with 6 bases between. Germline lookup yields CDR1 SGHTA and CDR2 FQGNSA. This chain's CDR3 is CASSLVALNTEAFF. The CDR3 bases are TGTGCCAGCAGCTTAGTGGCACTGAACACTGAAGCTTTCTTT.

This clone was counted a single time. This sequence joins TRBV2 and TRBJ2-2; the match to TRBD1 covers 9 bases. V gave up 6 bases and J gave up 2 bases; unmatched junction bases: 4. Germline lookup yields CDR1 SNHLY and CDR2 FYNNEI. CDR3 size: 15 residues. CDR3 sequence: CASSKTGGNTGELFF. In DNA form, the CDR3 reads TGTGCCAGCAGCAAAACAGGGGGCAACACCGGGGAGCTGTTTTTT.

The chain joins TRBV9 to TRBJ2-1, with D perhaps matching TRBD2 (6 bases). Deletions cut 1 base from V and 7 bases from J, with 21 bases between. The CDR3 is made up of 17 amino acids. Germline V gene lookup returns CDR1 SGDLS and CDR2 YYNGEE. CDR3 DNA: TGTGCCAGCAGCGTAAGTAGCGGAGCCCCCTGGGGGAATGAGCAGTTCTTC. Amino acid sequence: CASSVSSGAPWGNEQFF.

The V and J genes are TRBV19 and TRBJ2-6, with TRBD1 matching over 7 bases. Germline V gives CDR1 LNHDA, CDR2 SQIVND (reference sequence). V shed 7 bases and J 3 bases; nucleotides not matched to a gene: 12. CDR3 length: 17 residues. CDR3 residues: CASNPRDRTDGANVLTF. CDR3 sequence (DNA): TGTGCCAGTAACCCCCGGGACAGAACAGATGGGGCCAACGTCCTGACTTTC.

The chain couples TRBV19 to TRBJ1-2; 7 bases match TRBD1. The CDR3 spans 12 residues. Per the germline V gene, CDR1 is LNHDA and CDR2 is SQIVND (reference sequence). V was clipped by 6 bases and J by 2 bases; unmatched bases: 0. CDR3 sequence (DNA): TGTGCCAGTAGGACAGGGAACTATGGCTACACCTTC. This sequence encodes CASRTGNYGYTF.

V gene TRBV6-5 combines with J gene TRBJ1-5, with 7 bases fitting TRBD1. V lost 8 bases, J lost 5 bases, and 6 bases stayed unmatched. The CDR3 is 13 amino acids. Germline CDR1 reads MNHEY; CDR2 reads SVGAGI. This CDR3 reads CASRGQGDQPQHF. In nucleotides, the CDR3 is TGTGCCAGCCGGGGGCAGGGGGATCAGCCCCAGCATTTT.

In this sample, this clone turned up once. The gene calls are TRBV7-2 and TRBJ1-4; weak D call: TRBD1 (6 bases). Germline CDR1 SGHTA, CDR2 FQGNSA. The germline V and J ends were trimmed by 6 bases and 8 bases, with 22 bases remaining between them. CDR3 length: 16 residues. The CDR3 spells CASSFGGAGYGEKLFF. The CDR3 coding sequence is TGTGCCAGCAGTTTCGGGGGGGCAGGGTATGGAGAAAAACTGTTTTTT.

The genes are TRBV28 and TRBJ1-1; 9 bases map to TRBD1. The germline V gene encodes CDR1 MDHEN and CDR2 SYDVKM. The CDR3 covers 13 residues. V lost 5 bases to trimming and J lost 9 bases; unmatched junction nucleotides: 7. CDR3 sequence: CASSRTGVGQAFF. The DNA of the CDR3 is TGTGCCAGCAGTAGGACAGGGGTGGGACAAGCTTTCTTT.

This clone was counted a single time. The chain uses TRBV4-1 and TRBJ2-2; perhaps TRBD1 as D (6 bases). V dropped 1 base and J dropped 3 bases, with 15 bases sitting between them. Germline V CDR1 and CDR2: MGHRA, YSYEKL. This CDR3 is built from 17 residues. In DNA form, the CDR3 reads TGCGCCAGCAGCCAAGCTTCCGGGACACGATACACCGGGGAGCTGTTTTTT. It specifies CASSQASGTRYTGELFF.